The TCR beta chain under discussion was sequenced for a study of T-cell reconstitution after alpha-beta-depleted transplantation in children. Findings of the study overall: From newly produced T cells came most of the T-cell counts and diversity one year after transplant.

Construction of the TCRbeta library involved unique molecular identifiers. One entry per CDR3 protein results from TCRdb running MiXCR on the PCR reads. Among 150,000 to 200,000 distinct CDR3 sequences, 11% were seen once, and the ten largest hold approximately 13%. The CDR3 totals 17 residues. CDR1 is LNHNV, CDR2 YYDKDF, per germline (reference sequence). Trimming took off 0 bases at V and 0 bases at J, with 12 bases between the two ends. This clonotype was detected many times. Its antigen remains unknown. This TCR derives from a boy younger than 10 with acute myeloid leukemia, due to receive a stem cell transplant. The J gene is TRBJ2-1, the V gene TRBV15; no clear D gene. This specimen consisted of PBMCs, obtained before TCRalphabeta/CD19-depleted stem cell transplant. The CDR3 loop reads CATSRDFGRRSYNEQFF. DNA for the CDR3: TGTGCCACCAGCAGAGATTTTGGACGCCGCTCCTACAATGAGCAGTTCTTC.